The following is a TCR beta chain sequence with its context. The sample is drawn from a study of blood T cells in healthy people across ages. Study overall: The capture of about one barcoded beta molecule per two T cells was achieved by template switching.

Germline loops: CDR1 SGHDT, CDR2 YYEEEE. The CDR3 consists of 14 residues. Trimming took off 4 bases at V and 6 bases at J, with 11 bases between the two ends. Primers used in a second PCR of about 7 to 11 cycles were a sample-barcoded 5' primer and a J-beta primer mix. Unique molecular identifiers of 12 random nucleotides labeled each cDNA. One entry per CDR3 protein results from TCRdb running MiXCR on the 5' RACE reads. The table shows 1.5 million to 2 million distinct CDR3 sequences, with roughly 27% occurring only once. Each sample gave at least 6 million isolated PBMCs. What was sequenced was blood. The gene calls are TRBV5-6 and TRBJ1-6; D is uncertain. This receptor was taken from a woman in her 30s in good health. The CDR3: CASSLRGSNSPLHF. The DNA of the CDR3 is TGTGCCAGCAGCCTCCGCGGGAGTAATTCACCCCTCCACTTT.